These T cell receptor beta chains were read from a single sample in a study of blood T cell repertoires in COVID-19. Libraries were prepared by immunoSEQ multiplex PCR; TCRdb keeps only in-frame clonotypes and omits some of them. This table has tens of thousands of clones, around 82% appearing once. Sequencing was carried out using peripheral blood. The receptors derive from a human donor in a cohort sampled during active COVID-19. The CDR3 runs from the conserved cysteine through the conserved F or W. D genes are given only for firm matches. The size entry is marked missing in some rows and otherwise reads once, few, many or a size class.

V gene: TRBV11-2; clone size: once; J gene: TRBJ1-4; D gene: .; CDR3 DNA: TGTGCCAGCAGCTTATTGGTATCTTTAGTTAATGAAAAACTGTTTTTT; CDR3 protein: CASSLLVSLVNEKLFF
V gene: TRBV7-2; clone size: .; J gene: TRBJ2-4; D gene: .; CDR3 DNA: TGTGCCAGCAGCTTAGCACGGAGGGAGGCTCAGTACTTC; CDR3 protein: CASSLARREAQYF
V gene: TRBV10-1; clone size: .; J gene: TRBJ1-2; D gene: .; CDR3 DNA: TGCGCCCTCGAGGAGGTTGACACCCATGGCTACACCTTC; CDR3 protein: CALEEVDTHGYTF
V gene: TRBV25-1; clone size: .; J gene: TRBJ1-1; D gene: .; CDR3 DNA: TGTGCCAGCAGTGAACCCGGGTGGACTGAAGCTTTCTTT; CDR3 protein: CASSEPGWTEAFF
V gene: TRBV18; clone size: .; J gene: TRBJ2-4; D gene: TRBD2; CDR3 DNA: TGTGCCAGCTCCCCACGGTCCAGCGGGGCCGGGGGGGGAAACATTCAGTACTTC; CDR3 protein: CASSPRSSGAGGGNIQYF
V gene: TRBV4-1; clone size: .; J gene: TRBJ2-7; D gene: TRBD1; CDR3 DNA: TGCGCCAGCAGCCAAGGGGGGACAGGCCGCAACGAGCAGTACTTC; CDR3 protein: CASSQGGTGRNEQYF
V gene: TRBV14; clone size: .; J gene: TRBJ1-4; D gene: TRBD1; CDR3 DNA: TGTGCCAGCAGCCATACCCAGGGGGTGGTACGTGAAAAACTGTTTTTT; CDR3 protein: CASSHTQGVVREKLFF
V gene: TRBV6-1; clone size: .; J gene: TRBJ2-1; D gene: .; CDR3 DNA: TGTGCCAGCAGTGAAGCGGCAGGATCCTACAATGAGCAGTTCTTC; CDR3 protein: CASSEAAGSYNEQFF
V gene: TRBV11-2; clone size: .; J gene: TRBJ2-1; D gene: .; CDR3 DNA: TGTGCCAGCAGCTTACTCCCCCGGGGTTACAATGAGCAGTTCTTC; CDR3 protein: CASSLLPRGYNEQFF
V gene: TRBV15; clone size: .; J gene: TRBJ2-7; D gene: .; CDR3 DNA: TGTGCCACCAGCAGATTACGAACAGGGAGCTCCTACGAGCAGTACTTC; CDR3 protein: CATSRLRTGSSYEQYF
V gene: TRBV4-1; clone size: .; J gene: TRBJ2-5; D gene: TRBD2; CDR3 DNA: TGCGCCAGCAGCCAAGCTGCGGGGGGACAAGAGACCCAGTACTTC; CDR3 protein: CASSQAAGGQETQYF
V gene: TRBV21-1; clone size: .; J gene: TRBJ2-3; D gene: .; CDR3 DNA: TGTGCCAGCAGCAAAGCTCGGTGCCAGGTGGGCACAGATACGCAGTATTTT; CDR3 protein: CASSKARCQVGTDTQYF
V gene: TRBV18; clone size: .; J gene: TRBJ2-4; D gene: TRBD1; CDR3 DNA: TGTGCCAGCTCACCACGGACAGGGCCGGCCAAAAACATTCAGTACTTC; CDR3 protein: CASSPRTGPAKNIQYF
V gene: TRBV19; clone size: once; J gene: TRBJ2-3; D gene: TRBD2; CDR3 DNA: TGTGCCAGTTCCGGACTAGCGGGGGGGCACGATACGCAGTATTTT; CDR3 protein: CASSGLAGGHDTQYF
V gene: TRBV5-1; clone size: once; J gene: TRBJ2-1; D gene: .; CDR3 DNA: TGCGCCAGCACCGGGATAGTCAATTTCAATGAGCAGTTCTTC; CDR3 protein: CASTGIVNFNEQFF
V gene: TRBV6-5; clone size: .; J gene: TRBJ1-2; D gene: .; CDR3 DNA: TGTGCCAGCAGTTACTCGGCAGACTATGGCTACACCTTC; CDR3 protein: CASSYSADYGYTF
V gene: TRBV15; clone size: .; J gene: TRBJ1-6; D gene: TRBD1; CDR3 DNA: TGTGCCACCAGCGAGTGGGACAGGGAACCTAATTCACCCCTCCACTTT; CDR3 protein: CATSEWDREPNSPLHF
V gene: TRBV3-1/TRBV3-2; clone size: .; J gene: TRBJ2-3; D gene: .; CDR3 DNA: TGTGCCAGCAGCCGGGGGGACAGCACAGATACGCAGTATTTT; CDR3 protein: CASSRGDSTDTQYF
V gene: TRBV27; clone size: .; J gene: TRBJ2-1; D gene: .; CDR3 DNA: TGTGCCAGCAGTCCCCAATTGGTGCCAGCGTTCTACAATGAGCAGTTCTTC; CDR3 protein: CASSPQLVPAFYNEQFF
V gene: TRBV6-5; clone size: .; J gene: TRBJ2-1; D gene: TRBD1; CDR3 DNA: TGTGCCACTAGTCTGGACAGGATTTACAATGAGCAGTTCTTC; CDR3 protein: CATSLDRIYNEQFF
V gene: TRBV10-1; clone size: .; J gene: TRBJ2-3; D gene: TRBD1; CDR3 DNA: TGCGCCAGCAGTGGGGCCGGGACAGGGGAAGATACGCAGTATTTT; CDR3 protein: CASSGAGTGEDTQYF
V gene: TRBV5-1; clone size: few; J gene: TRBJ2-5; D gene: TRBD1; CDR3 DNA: TGCGCCAGCAGGATTGAGGGGGCAGAGACCCAGTACTTC; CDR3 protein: CASRIEGAETQYF
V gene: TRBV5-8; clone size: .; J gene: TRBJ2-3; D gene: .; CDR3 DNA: TGTGCCAGCAGCATGGATAGGGGGACCACAGATACGCAGTATTTT; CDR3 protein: CASSMDRGTTDTQYF
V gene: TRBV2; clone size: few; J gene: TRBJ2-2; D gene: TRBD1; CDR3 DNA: TGTGCCAGCATTAGGGACAGGGGGCTGACCGGGGAGCTGTTTTTT; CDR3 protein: CASIRDRGLTGELFF
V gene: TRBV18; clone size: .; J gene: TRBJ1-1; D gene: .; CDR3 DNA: TGTGCCAGCTCACCAAGAGAGGCCATGAACACTGAAGCTTTCTTT; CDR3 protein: CASSPREAMNTEAFF
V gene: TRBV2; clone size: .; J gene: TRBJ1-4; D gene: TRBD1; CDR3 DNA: TGTGCCAGCAGTGTTCGTGAGACAGGGAACGAAAAACTGTTTTTT; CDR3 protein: CASSVRETGNEKLFF
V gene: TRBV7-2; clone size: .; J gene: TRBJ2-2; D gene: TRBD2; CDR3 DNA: TGTGCCAGCAGCAGGGGACTAGCGGGGGTAACCGGGGAGCTGTTTTTT; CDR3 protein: CASSRGLAGVTGELFF
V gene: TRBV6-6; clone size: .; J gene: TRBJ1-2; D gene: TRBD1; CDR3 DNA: TGTGCCAGCAGTTACTCGGGACAGGGGGCCATGGGCTACACCTTC; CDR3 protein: CASSYSGQGAMGYTF
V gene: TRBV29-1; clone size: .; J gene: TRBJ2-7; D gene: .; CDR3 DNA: TGCAGCGTTACTGAGAACTCCTACGAGCAGTACTTC; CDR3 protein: CSVTENSYEQYF
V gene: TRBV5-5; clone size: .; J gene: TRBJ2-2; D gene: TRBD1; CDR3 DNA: TGTGCCAGCAGCCGAAAACAGGGGTCCGGGGAGCTGTTTTTT; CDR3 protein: CASSRKQGSGELFF
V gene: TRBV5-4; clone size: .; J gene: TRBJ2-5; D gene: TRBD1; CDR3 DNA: TGTGCCAGCAGCTCTGACAGGGGGCAACTTTGGGAGACCCAGTACTTC; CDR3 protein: CASSSDRGQLWETQYF
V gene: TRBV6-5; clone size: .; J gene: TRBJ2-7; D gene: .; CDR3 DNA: TGTGCCAGCAACAGAAGGGGGGGGACCTACGAGCAGTACTTC; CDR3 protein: CASNRRGGTYEQYF
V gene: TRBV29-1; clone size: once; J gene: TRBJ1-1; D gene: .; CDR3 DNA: TGCAGCTATACCAGGGAACACATGAACACTGAAGCTTTCTTT; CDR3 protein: CSYTREHMNTEAFF